A single sample gave rise to the 15 T cell receptor beta chains below, sequenced in a study of blood T cell repertoires in COVID-19 (dated by TCRdb to the early 2020s). The receptor library was made with the immunoSEQ multiplex PCR assay. TCRdb took over this immuneACCESS table, retaining in-frame rearrangements with V and J assigned. Such tables are incomplete; in checked studies, under half of the missing clones stem from an unresolved V gene, and the remainder is unexplained. Across this sample there are about 130,000 clones, with roughly 87% seen only once. The top ten hold about a sixth of the sample. Sequenced material: PBMCs or T cells enriched from blood (not recorded which). These receptors were collected from a man in his thirties or forties who had recovered from COVID-19.

J is TRBJ2-2 and V is TRBV2, with 9 bases fitting TRBD1. The CDR3 loop spans 16 amino acids. V shed 3 bases, J shed 5 bases, and the junction held 7 bases outside the gene matches. Germline assignment: CDR1 SNHLY and CDR2 FYNNEI. CDR3 sequence reads: CASSDKWTGVTGELFF. CDR3 in DNA: TGTGCCAGCAGTGATAAGTGGACAGGGGTAACCGGGGAGCTGTTTTTT.

This rearrangement joins TRBV28 to TRBJ1-1, with D possibly matching TRBD1 (5 bases). CDR1 is MDHEN and CDR2 is SYDVKM in the germline V gene. This CDR3 is built from 15 residues. Trimming left V 6 bases short and J 4 bases short, with 18 bases between. The CDR3 loop is CASSVWGGAGTEAFF. The CDR3 coding sequence is TGTGCCAGCAGCGTCTGGGGAGGGGCTGGCACTGAAGCTTTCTTT. Together with reference TRBV28 and TRBJ1-1, the CDR3 gives the full variable domain: DVKVTQSSRYLVKRTGEKVFLECVQDMDHENMFWYRQDPGLGLRLIYFSYDVKMKEKGDIPEGYSVSREKKERFSLILESASTNQTSMYLCASSVWGGAGTEAFFGQGTRLTVV.

This chain connects TRBV3-1 (or the pseudogene TRBV3-2) to TRBJ2-6, with a tentative D call TRBD2 (5 bases). The CDR3 spans 15 residues. V was clipped by 7 bases and J by 4 bases, with 14 bases between them. CDR1 LGHDT and CDR2 YNNKEL come from the germline V gene (reference sequence). The CDR3 sequence: CASTPRGSGANVLTF. The CDR3, as DNA: TGTGCCAGCACCCCGCGAGGGTCCGGGGCCAACGTCCTGACTTTC.

V usage is TRBV28 and J usage is TRBJ1-1, with a possible D match to TRBD1 (5 bases). The germline V gene has CDR1 MDHEN and CDR2 SYDVKM. The V and J ends lost 4 bases and 10 bases respectively, with 13 bases between them. The CDR3 consists of 12 residues. The CDR3 region has the DNA TGTGCCAGCAGTTCCCAGGGCTACGGAGCTTTCTTT. Amino acids: CASSSQGYGAFF.

V usage is TRBV30 and J usage is TRBJ2-2; 7 positions agree with TRBD2. Germline CDR1 and CDR2: GTSNPN and SVGIG (reference sequence). Trimming took 4 bases from V and 1 from J; bases not matched to a gene: 0. This CDR3 spans 13 amino acids. The CDR3 protein is CAWTSGNTGELFF. The CDR3 DNA reads TGTGCCTGGACTAGCGGGAACACCGGGGAGCTGTTTTTT.

The chain has TRBV7-9 and TRBJ2-5; TRBD1 agrees at 7 bases. The CDR3 totals 13 residues. The junction had 4 bases not matched to a gene; V was cut back by 5 bases and J by 4 bases. Germline V gene lookup returns CDR1 SEHNR and CDR2 FQNEAQ (reference sequence). The CDR3 DNA reads as TGTGCCAGCAGCATAACAGGGGTAGAGACCCAGTACTTC. It codes for CASSITGVETQYF.

V usage is TRBV4-1 and J usage is TRBJ1-1; D unclear. Germline V lookup: CDR1 MGHRA, CDR2 YSYEKL. The V end was cut by 0 bases, the J end by 4 bases, with 12 bases between. The CDR3 contains 15 residues. The CDR3, as DNA: TGCGCCAGCAGCCAAGAATACGGGGTGTCCACTGAAGCTTTCTTT. Translated, it gives CASSQEYGVSTEAFF.

Details on this clone: Other DNA sequences in the sample encode the same CDR3. The V gene is TRBV5-1, the J gene TRBJ1-2; maybe TRBD1 (6 bases). Germline CDR1 reads SGHRS; CDR2 reads YFSETQ. The ends were cut back, 0 bases at V and 8 bases at J, with 8 bases in the middle. This CDR3 region has 12 residues. CDR3 region: CASSLEGGGYTF. The CDR3 DNA is TGCGCCAGCAGCTTGGAAGGGGGAGGCTACACCTTC.

The chain joins TRBV19 to TRBJ2-1, with D possibly TRBD1 on 6 matching bases. Deletions cut 3 bases from V and 8 bases from J, with 14 bases between. The CDR3 sequence is 14 residues long. Germline CDR1 reads LNHDA; CDR2 reads SQIVND (reference sequence). The CDR3 spells CASSMDSPWDEQFF. In DNA, the CDR3 is TGTGCCAGTAGTATGGACAGTCCGTGGGATGAGCAGTTCTTC.

The chain links TRBV2 to TRBJ1-2; tentative D call: TRBD1 (5 bases). V was cut by 5 bases and J by 2 bases, with 12 bases left in between. Germline loops: CDR1 SNHLY, CDR2 FYNNEI. The CDR3 has 14 residues. The DNA for the CDR3 is TGTGCCAGCAGTTATCAGGGCGCGAACTATGGCTACACCTTC. Translation gives CASSYQGANYGYTF.

In its sample, this clone was seen once. V usage is TRBV7-3 and J usage is TRBJ2-5, with 11 bases identical to TRBD2. Trimming at V came to 0 bases and at J to 5 bases, leaving 5 bases not matched to a gene. CDR1 and CDR2 (germline): SGHTA, FQGTGA. This CDR3 has 16 amino acids. In DNA, the CDR3 is TGTGCCAGCAGCTTAACTAGCGGGAGGGCCGTGGAGACCCAGTACTTC. Translated: CASSLTSGRAVETQYF.

The gene calls are TRBV2 and TRBJ2-1, with TRBD2 as a possible D gene (5 bases). The germline V gene has CDR1 SNHLY and CDR2 FYNNEI. The V and J ends lost 3 bases and 7 bases respectively, with 13 bases between them. The CDR3 has 14 residues. CDR3 sequence: CASSDISGYNEQFF. The CDR3, as DNA: TGTGCCAGCAGTGATATCTCGGGGTATAATGAGCAGTTCTTC.

The chain links TRBV2 to TRBJ2-3, with 10 bases that match TRBD2. The CDR3 is made up of 14 amino acids. With 4 bases clipped from V and 4 bases from J, the junction kept 2 bases outside the gene matches. Germline V gives CDR1 SNHLY, CDR2 FYNNEI. DNA of the CDR3: TGTGCCAGCAGTGGCCTAGCGGGAGCAGATACGCAGTATTTT. It codes for CASSGLAGADTQYF.

V and J are TRBV12-5 and TRBJ2-3; a possible D gene is TRBD1 (6 bases). Germline V gene sequence: CDR1 LGHNT, CDR2 FRNRAP. The CDR3 consists of 21 residues. Between the trimmed V and J ends, which lost 2 bases and 4 bases, there was a span of 31 bases. In DNA, the CDR3 is TGTGCTAGTGGTTTGAACAGGGACCTACCCGGCCCTGGTGTTGGTGCAGATACGCAGTATTTT. It codes for CASGLNRDLPGPGVGADTQYF.

This sequence joins TRBV7-3 and TRBJ2-1; 9 bases line up with TRBD1. This CDR3 comprises 16 residues. The germline gives CDR1 SGHTA, CDR2 FQGTGA. J lost 8 bases, V lost 2 bases, and 10 bases had no gene match. The CDR3 loop is CASSLSRDRGNDEQFF. The CDR3 DNA sequence: TGTGCCAGCAGCTTATCGAGAGACAGGGGGAACGATGAGCAGTTCTTC.